A selection of T cell receptor beta chains follows, all from one sample in a study of Graves' ophthalmopathy and Graves' hyperthyroidism. Via MiXCR, TCRdb re-called the multiplex PCR reads, giving one row per CDR3 protein. The table lists about 390,000 distinct CDR3 sequences, roughly 15% of them singletons. Sequencing input: peripheral blood. Receptors were obtained from a young woman with stable Graves' hyperthyroidism. Both conserved end residues are trimmed from each CDR3.

v_call	j_call	cdr3_aa
TRBV7-9	TRBJ2-7	ASTPPSSYEQY
TRBV12-3/TRBV12-4	TRBJ2-1	ASNTLPDNEQF
TRBV19	TRBJ2-7	ASSFRTGISYEQY
TRBV12-5	TRBJ2-7	ASALGLAGYEQY
TRBV2	TRBJ2-3	ASKGRGGADTQY
TRBV9	TRBJ2-7	ASSPRTSSYEQY
TRBV6-2/TRBV6-3	TRBJ2-7	ASSLGDYPYEQY
TRBV6-2/TRBV6-3	TRBJ2-5	ASSYSVASGRMIWEETQY
TRBV19	TRBJ1-6	ASSIYLGQANSPLH
TRBV16	TRBJ1-1	ASSQSSVNTEAF
TRBV2	TRBJ2-7	ASMTDSTYEQY
TRBV20-1	TRBJ2-5	SAQEAVRGQETQY
TRBV6-2/TRBV6-3	TRBJ1-2	ASTNRGGIGYGYT
TRBV9	TRBJ1-2	ASSRGGIGGYT
TRBV6-1	TRBJ1-1	ASSPVGQTNTEAF
TRBV4-1	TRBJ1-3	ASSQPRGFSGNTIY
TRBV15	TRBJ2-7	ATRRGPSSNEQY
TRBV6-2/TRBV6-3	TRBJ2-7	ASTPLAPLYSYEQY
TRBV5-6	TRBJ1-6	ASSERIPRDRGNSPLH
TRBV19	TRBJ2-6	GTAVNSGANVLT
TRBV12-3/TRBV12-4	TRBJ1-3	ASSSQGAPGNTIY
TRBV18	TRBJ2-5	ASSPNPGGQETQY
TRBV18	TRBJ2-2	ASSPFLGENTGELF